The entry below describes one T cell receptor (beta chain). This CDR3 contains 15 residues. Trimming left V 1 base short and J 5 bases short, with 14 bases between. Per the germline V gene, CDR1 is KGHSH and CDR2 is LQKENI. TCRdb re-called the 5' RACE reads through MiXCR, storing one row per CDR3 protein. The sample lists about 77,000 distinct CDR3 sequences; more than 7.5% were seen once. This entry comes from a study of early T cells in non-severe SARS-CoV-2 infection. The chain is built from TRBV18 and TRBJ1-1, with D perhaps TRBD1 (6 bases). This clonotype originated in an adult who was a healthcare worker with PCR-confirmed SARS-CoV-2 infection or an uninfected control (not recorded which). The sample consisted of whole blood. CDR3 bases: TGTGCCAGCTCACCACTACAGGGTCAAGGTACTGAAGCTTTCTTT. Its translation: CASSPLQGQGTEAFF.